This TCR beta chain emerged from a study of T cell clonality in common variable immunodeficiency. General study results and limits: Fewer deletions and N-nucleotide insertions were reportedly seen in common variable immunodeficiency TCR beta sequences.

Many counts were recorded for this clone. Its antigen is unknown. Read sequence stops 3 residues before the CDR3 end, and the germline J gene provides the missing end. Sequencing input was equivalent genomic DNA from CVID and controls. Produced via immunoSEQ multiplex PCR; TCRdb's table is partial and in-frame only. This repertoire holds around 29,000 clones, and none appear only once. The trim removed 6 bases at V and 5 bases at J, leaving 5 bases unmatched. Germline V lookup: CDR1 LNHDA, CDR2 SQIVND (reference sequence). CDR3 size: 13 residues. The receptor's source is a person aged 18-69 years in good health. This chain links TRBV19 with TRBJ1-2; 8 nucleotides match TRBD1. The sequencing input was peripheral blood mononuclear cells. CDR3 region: CASSPGQGYGYTF. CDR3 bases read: TGTGCCAGTAGCCCCGGACAGGGATATGGC.